This entry lists 21 T cell receptor beta chains sequenced from one sample in a study of glioma-infiltrating T cells after dendritic cell vaccination. Documented time point: after dendritic cell vaccination, including at tumor progression/relapse. Here immunoSEQ multiplex PCR was the method, and the copy in TCRdb shows in-frame clones only, minus some. The sample holds 80,000 to 100,000 clones, more than 70% seen once. The specimen comprised blood, sampled after dendritic cell vaccination. The origin of the receptors is a human donor with glioblastoma.

The V call is TRBV30, the J call TRBJ1-2; no firm D call. The CDR3 loop spans 15 amino acids. Germline V gives CDR1 GTSNPN, CDR2 SVGIG (reference sequence). Trimming took off 4 bases at V and 5 bases at J, with 20 bases between the two ends. In DNA form, the CDR3 reads TGTGCCTGGAACCCGATCGAGGCGGTAATATATGGCTACACCTTC. Amino acids: CAWNPIEAVIYGYTF.

The sample holds a few counts of this clone. J is TRBJ2-2 and V is TRBV10-3, with 7 positions matching TRBD2. V shed 10 bases, J shed 2 bases, and the junction held 7 bases outside the gene matches. Looked up from germline, CDR1 is ENHRY and CDR2 is SYGVKD. This CDR3 has 14 residues. The chain's CDR3 is CATAGAGNTGELFF. The DNA of the CDR3 is TGTGCCACCGCAGGAGCGGGAAACACCGGGGAGCTGTTTTTT.

The chain combines TRBV5-5 with TRBJ1-1, with TRBD1 matching over 7 bases. The germline gives CDR1 SGHKS, CDR2 YYEKEE (reference sequence). J gave up 4 bases and V 7 bases, and 10 bases lay outside the gene matches. This CDR3 is 14 amino acids long. CDR3: CASLRGGSATEAFF. In DNA form, the CDR3 reads TGTGCCAGCCTACGAGGGGGCTCGGCCACTGAAGCTTTCTTT.

The chain employs TRBV11-2 and TRBJ1-2; 8 bases are shared with TRBD1. CDR1 is SGHAT, CDR2 FQNNGV, per germline. J lost 4 bases, V lost 4 bases, and 8 bases had no gene match. The CDR3 loop spans 15 amino acids. CDR3 in DNA: TGTGCCAGCAGCTCTCGGACAGGGTGGCTCTATGGCTACACCTTC. It specifies CASSSRTGWLYGYTF.

V gene TRBV20-1 combines with J gene TRBJ2-5; D not certain. The V end was cut by 1 base, the J end by 5 bases, with 5 bases between. There are 11 residues in the CDR3. The germline CDR1 and CDR2 sequences are DFQATT and SNEGSKA (reference sequence). In DNA, the CDR3 is TGCAGTGCTAGAGCTCGGGAGACCCAGTACTTC. Residues: CSARARETQYF.

The rearrangement links TRBV4-1 to TRBJ2-5; 9 bases line up with TRBD2. The ends lost 0 bases at V and 5 bases at J; junction bases unmatched: 13. CDR3 length equals 18 residues. In germline, CDR1 is MGHRA, CDR2 YSYEKL. The CDR3 loop is CASSQDPPGLAGRETQYF. In nucleotides, the CDR3 is TGCGCCAGCAGCCAAGATCCCCCGGGGCTAGCGGGGCGGGAGACCCAGTACTTC.

The chain is built from TRBV2 and TRBJ2-3; TRBD2 agrees at 7 bases. Germline V lookup: CDR1 SNHLY, CDR2 FYNNEI. CDR3 length: 13 residues. The V gene end was trimmed by 10 bases and the J gene end by 4 bases; junction bases not matched to a gene: 8. CDR3 DNA sequence: TGTGCCACTAATGGGGACTACTCAGATACGCAGTATTTT. Protein sequence: CATNGDYSDTQYF.

The chain joins TRBV6-1 to TRBJ2-7; possibly TRBD2 for D (6 bases). The CDR3 covers 11 residues. Looked up from germline, CDR1 is MNHNS and CDR2 is SASEGT. Between the trimmed V and J ends, which lost 10 bases and 9 bases, there was a span of 16 bases. Written as DNA, the CDR3 is TGTGCCACCACCGAGGCCGGGGGGCAGTACTTC. It specifies CATTEAGGQYF.

This clone was recorded once. The rearrangement joins TRBV7-2 to TRBJ2-7; TRBD2 aligns across 11 bases. Trimming removed 0 bases from V and 4 bases from J; junction bases left unmatched: 14. The CDR3 is 19 residues long. CDR1 SGHTA and CDR2 FQGNSA come from the germline V gene. The CDR3 loop reads CASSLATSGGAGTVYEQYF. The DNA of the CDR3 is TGTGCCAGCAGCTTAGCAACTAGCGGGGGAGCTGGGACCGTATACGAGCAGTACTTC.

The chain joins TRBV10-2 to TRBJ2-5, with 8 nucleotides matching TRBD1. The J call is in doubt because the DNA end fits TRBJ2-7 better. Germline V CDR1 and CDR2: WSHSY, SAAADI. The CDR3 runs to 14 residues. CDR3 region: CASRTGGAGYEQYF. The CDR3 DNA is TGCGCCAGCAGAACAGGGGGAGCTGGGTACGAGCAGTACTTC.

The rearrangement joins TRBV5-6 to TRBJ1-2, with 8 bases aligning to TRBD1. CDR1 is SGHDT, CDR2 YYEEEE, per germline. V was pared by 2 bases and J by 0 bases, with 9 bases of the junction left unmatched. CDR3 length: 17 amino acids. The DNA of the CDR3 is TGTGCCAGCAGCTTAGATCAGGGGGCCCTAACTAACTATGGCTACACCTTC. It encodes CASSLDQGALTNYGYTF.

V is TRBV11-2 and J is TRBJ1-2; perhaps TRBD1 as D (5 bases). V lost 6 bases and J lost 5, with 16 bases in between. This CDR3 is 14 amino acids long. In germline, CDR1 is SGHAT, CDR2 FQNNGV. In DNA, the CDR3 is TGTGCCAGCAGTACGGGACTCATAGGATATGGCTACACCTTC. Encoded protein: CASSTGLIGYGYTF. Using reference TRBV11-2 and TRBJ1-2 for the parts outside the CDR3, the full variable domain is EAGVAQSPRYKIIEKRQSVAFWCNPISGHATLYWYQQILGQGPKLLIQFQNNGVVDDSQLPKDRFSAERLKGVDSTLKIQPAKLEDSAVYLCASSTGLIGYGYTFGSGTRLTVV.

The V and J genes are TRBV28 and TRBJ1-5; a possible D gene is TRBD1 (6 bases). The V end lost 7 bases, the J end lost 7 bases, and 17 bases lay between the germline ends. The germline V gene encodes CDR1 MDHEN and CDR2 SYDVKM. CDR3 size: 14 residues. The CDR3 region is CASTTTGLGQPQHF. CDR3 DNA sequence: TGTGCCAGCACCACCACAGGGTTAGGACAGCCCCAGCATTTT.

J is TRBJ2-1 and V is TRBV19, with TRBD1 matching over 10 bases. The CDR3 sequence is 14 residues long. Trimming took 5 bases from V and 10 from J; bases not matched to a gene: 8. Looked up from germline, CDR1 is LNHDA and CDR2 is SQIVND (reference sequence). The CDR3 spells CASSRTGGVREQFF. CDR3 in DNA: TGTGCCAGTAGTCGGACAGGGGGTGTTCGGGAGCAGTTCTTC. Full variable domain (outside the CDR3, taken from reference TRBV19 and TRBJ2-1): DGGITQSPKYLFRKEGQNVTLSCEQNLNHDAMYWYRQDPGQGLRLIYYSQIVNDFQKGDIAEGYSVSREKKESFPLTVTSAQKNPTAFYLCASSRTGGVREQFFGPGTRLTVL.

The V and J genes are TRBV5-1 and TRBJ2-1; 9 bases are shared with TRBD2. This CDR3 is built from 14 residues. Germline assignment: CDR1 SGHRS and CDR2 YFSETQ. V lost 0 bases to trimming and J lost 6 bases; unmatched junction nucleotides: 1. The CDR3 here is CASSLVSGSNEQFF. In nucleotides, the CDR3 is TGCGCCAGCAGCTTGGTTAGCGGGAGCAATGAGCAGTTCTTC.

V is TRBV19 and J is TRBJ2-5, with D possibly TRBD1 on 6 matching bases. CDR3 length: 13 amino acids. Per germline, CDR1 LNHDA and CDR2 SQIVND (reference sequence). The germline V and J ends were trimmed by 3 bases and 3 bases, with 8 bases remaining between them. In DNA, the CDR3 is TGTGCCAGTAGTATGCGGACAGAAGAGACCCAGTACTTC. Protein product: CASSMRTEETQYF.

In this sample, this clone turned up once. V and J are TRBV2 and TRBJ2-2; perhaps TRBD2 as D (7 bases). Trimming shortened V by 11 bases and J by 2 bases, and 15 bases separated the two germline ends. Germline CDR1 SNHLY, CDR2 FYNNEI. The CDR3 contains 14 residues. CDR3 protein: CAGGRGSNTGELFF. The CDR3 coding sequence is TGTGCCGGGGGGAGGGGGAGCAACACCGGGGAGCTGTTTTTT.

This chain joins TRBV2 and TRBJ2-1, with 14 bases aligning to TRBD2. The CDR3 has 14 residues. Germline V lookup: CDR1 SNHLY, CDR2 FYNNEI. The J segment lost 7 bases and the V segment lost 11 bases, leaving 7 bases of the junction unmatched. CDR3 protein: CAAMTSGRANEQFF. The CDR3 bases are TGTGCCGCAATGACTAGCGGGAGGGCAAATGAGCAGTTCTTC.

The V and J genes are TRBV19 and TRBJ1-5; unclear D gene. The CDR3 sequence is 17 residues long. Trimming removed 0 bases from V and 4 bases from J, with 16 bases in between. Germline V gene data show CDR1 as LNHDA and CDR2 as SQIVND (reference sequence). CDR3 in DNA: TGTGCCAGTAGTATAGATTCGGGTAGGGAGGTGAATCAGCCCCAGCATTTT. Protein sequence: CASSIDSGREVNQPQHF.

This chain uses TRBV5-6 with TRBJ2-6; 7 bases are a match to TRBD1. Per germline, CDR1 SGHDT and CDR2 YYEEEE. The V and J ends lost 5 bases and 1 base, in that order; junction bases with no gene match: 3. This CDR3 comprises 15 residues. The CDR3 spells CASRATGSGANVLTF. CDR3 bases: TGTGCCAGCAGAGCGACAGGGTCTGGGGCCAACGTCCTGACTTTC.

The V and J genes are TRBV6-1 and TRBJ2-3, with D maybe TRBD2 (5 bases). Trimming pared 10 bases from V and 4 bases from J, leaving 15 bases between. CDR1 is MNHNS and CDR2 is SASEGT in the germline V gene. The CDR3 runs to 13 residues. CDR3: CAIRRVGADTQYF. The CDR3 bases are TGTGCCATAAGAAGGGTGGGAGCAGATACGCAGTATTTT.